The clone carrying this T cell receptor (beta chain) occurred many times. The sample comes from a study of T-cell reconstitution after alpha-beta-depleted transplantation in children. Unique molecular identifiers were incorporated during preparation of the TCRbeta library. TCRdb reanalysed the PCR reads using MiXCR and keeps one entry per CDR3 protein. The sample records approximately 240,000 distinct CDR3 sequences, around 9.5% being singletons. The CDR3 spans 14 residues. The ends were cut back, 5 bases at V and 3 bases at J, with 13 bases in the middle. The starting material was PBMCs from the stem cell graft donor, obtained from the stem cell graft. V gene TRBV12-3 or TRBV12-4 combines with J gene TRBJ1-1; tentative D call: TRBD1 (5 bases). The receptor was isolated from a human donor who donated a stem cell graft to a child with acute lymphoblastic leukemia. This CDR3 is CASSKGRVYTEAFF. The CDR3 DNA reads as TGTGCCAGCAGTAAGGGCAGGGTATACACTGAAGCTTTCTTT.